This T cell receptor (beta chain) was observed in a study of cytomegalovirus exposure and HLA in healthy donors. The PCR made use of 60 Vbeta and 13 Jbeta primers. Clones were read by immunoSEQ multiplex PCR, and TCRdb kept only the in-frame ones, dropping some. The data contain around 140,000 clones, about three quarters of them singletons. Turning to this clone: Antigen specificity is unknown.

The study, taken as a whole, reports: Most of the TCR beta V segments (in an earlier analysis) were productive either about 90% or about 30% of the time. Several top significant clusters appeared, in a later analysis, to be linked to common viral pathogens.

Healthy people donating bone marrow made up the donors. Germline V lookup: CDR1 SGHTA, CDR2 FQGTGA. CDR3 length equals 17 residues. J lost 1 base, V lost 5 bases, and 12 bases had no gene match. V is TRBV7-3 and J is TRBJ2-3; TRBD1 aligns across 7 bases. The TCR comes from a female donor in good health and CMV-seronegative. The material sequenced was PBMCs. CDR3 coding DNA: TGTGCCAGCAGCCAAAGAAGCCGGGACAGTCGCACAGATACGCAGTATTTT. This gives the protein CASSQRSRDSRTDTQYF.